This TCR beta chain is drawn from a study of T cells in Graves' hyperthyroidism and ophthalmopathy. The overall study: Once the initial diagnosis was made, peripheral blood was obtained before any treatment. Study outcomes and limitations: For ophthalmopathy, model prediction preceded onset by a median around six months.

This clonotype has a handful of counts. Its antigen is undetermined. The CDR3 contains 15 residues. In germline, CDR1 is SGDLS, CDR2 YYNGEE. Trimming removed 0 bases from V and 5 bases from J; junction bases left unmatched: 6. The investigators amplified TCR beta CDR3 regions from RNA transcripts. Using the HTBI primer set, a first-round RT-PCR was run on the TCR CDR3. TCRdb passed the multiplex PCR reads through MiXCR, listing each CDR3 protein once. The sample lists fewer than 550,000 distinct CDR3 sequences, 24% occurring once. Criteria for exclusion of patients were uncontrolled infection, other autoimmune disease, pregnancy or lactation. Clinical symptoms, serum thyroxine and TRAb, thyroid ultrasound and orbital computed tomography together formed the diagnostic basis.

The V call is TRBV9, the J call TRBJ2-7, with TRBD2 identical over 9 bases. The source material was blood. The clonotype originates from a woman aged 30 to 39 with Graves' ophthalmopathy. As DNA, the CDR3 is TGTGCCAGCAGCGTAGTTGGCGGGGGGGCTGACGAGCAGTACTTC. This encodes CASSVVGGGADEQYF.